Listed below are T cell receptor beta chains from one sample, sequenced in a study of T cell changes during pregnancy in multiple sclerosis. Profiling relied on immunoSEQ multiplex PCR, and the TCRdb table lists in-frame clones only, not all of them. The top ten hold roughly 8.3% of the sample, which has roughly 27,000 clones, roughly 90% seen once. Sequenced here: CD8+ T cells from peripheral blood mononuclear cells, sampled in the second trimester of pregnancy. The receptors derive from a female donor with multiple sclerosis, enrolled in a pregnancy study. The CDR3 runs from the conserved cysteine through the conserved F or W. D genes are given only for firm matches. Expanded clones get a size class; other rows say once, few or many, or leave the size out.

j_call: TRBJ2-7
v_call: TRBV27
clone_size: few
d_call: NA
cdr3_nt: TGTGCCAGCAGTTTACGGCGGAGTAACTACGAGCAGTACTTC
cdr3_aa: CASSLRRSNYEQYF

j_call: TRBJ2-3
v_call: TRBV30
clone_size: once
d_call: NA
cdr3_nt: TGTGCCTGGAGATGGCGGGGCGGCACAGATACGCAGTATTTT
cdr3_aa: CAWRWRGGTDTQYF

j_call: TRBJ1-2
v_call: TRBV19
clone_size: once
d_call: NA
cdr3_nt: TGTGCCAGTAGTAACCAAGTTTTCGGGGGGTTTCACTATGGCTACACCTTC
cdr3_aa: CASSNQVFGGFHYGYTF

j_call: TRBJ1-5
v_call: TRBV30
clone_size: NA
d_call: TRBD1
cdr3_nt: TGTGCCTGGAGCCCGACAGGGTGGGATCAGCCCCAGCATTTT
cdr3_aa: CAWSPTGWDQPQHF

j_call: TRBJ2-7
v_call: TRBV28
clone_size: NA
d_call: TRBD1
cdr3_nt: TGTGCCAGCAGTTTCGGACAGGGGTCGACCTACGAGCAGTACTTC
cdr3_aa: CASSFGQGSTYEQYF

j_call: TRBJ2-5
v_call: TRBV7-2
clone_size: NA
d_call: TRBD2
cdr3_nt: TGTGCCAGCAGACCCCGGGGGGGCAGTAAGTACCAAGAGACCCAGTACTTC
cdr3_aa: CASRPRGGSKYQETQYF

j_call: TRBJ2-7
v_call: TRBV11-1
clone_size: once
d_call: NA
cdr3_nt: TGTGCCAGCAGCTTAGAACTAGACTACGAGCAGTACTTC
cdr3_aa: CASSLELDYEQYF

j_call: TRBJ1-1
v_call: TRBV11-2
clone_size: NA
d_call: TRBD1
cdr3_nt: TGTGCCAGCAGCTGGGACAGACCTGAAGCTTTCTTT
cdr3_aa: CASSWDRPEAFF

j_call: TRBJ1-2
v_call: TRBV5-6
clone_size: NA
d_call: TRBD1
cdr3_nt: TGTGCCAGCAGCGCGGACAGGGATGACTATGGCTACACCTTC
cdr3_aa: CASSADRDDYGYTF

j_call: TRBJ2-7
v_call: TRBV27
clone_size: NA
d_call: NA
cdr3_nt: TGTGCCAGCAGTTTAGGAGGTAACGAGCAGTACTTC
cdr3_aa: CASSLGGNEQYF

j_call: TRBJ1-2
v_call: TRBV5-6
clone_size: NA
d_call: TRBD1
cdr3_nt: TGTGCCAGCAGCTTTCCCGGGACAGGCTTCTATGGCTACACCTTC
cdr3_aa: CASSFPGTGFYGYTF

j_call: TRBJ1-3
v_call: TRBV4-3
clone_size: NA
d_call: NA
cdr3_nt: TGCGCCAGCAGCCAACATCTCCAGACAGTCCCCTCTGGAAACACCATATATTTT
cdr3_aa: CASSQHLQTVPSGNTIYF

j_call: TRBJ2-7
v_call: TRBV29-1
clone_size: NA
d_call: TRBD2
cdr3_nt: TGCAGCGTTGTCTCGCGGCGGGGGGGCATCTACGAGCAGTACTTC
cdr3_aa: CSVVSRRGGIYEQYF

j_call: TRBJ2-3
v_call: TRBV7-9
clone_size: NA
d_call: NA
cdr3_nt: TGTGCCAGCAGCCGGACAGAAAGTACGCAGTATTTT
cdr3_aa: CASSRTESTQYF

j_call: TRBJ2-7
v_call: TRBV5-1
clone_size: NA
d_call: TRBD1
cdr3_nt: TGCGCCAGCAGCTTGGGTACGGAGACAGGGCCCCACGAGCAGTACTTC
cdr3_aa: CASSLGTETGPHEQYF

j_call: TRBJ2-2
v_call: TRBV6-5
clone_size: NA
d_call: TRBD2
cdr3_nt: TGTGCCAGCAGTCCCGGGAGGTCCACCGGGGAGCTGTTTTTT
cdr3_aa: CASSPGRSTGELFF

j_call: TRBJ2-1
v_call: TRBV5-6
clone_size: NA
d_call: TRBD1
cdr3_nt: TGTGCCAGCAGCCAACAGACAGGGATAAGCTCCTACAATGAGCAGTTCTTC
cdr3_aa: CASSQQTGISSYNEQFF

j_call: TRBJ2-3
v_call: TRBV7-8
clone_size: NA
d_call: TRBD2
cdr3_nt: TGTGCCAGCAGCTTGGTGTTGGCGGGGGGGCCTGCAGATACGCAGTATTTT
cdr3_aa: CASSLVLAGGPADTQYF